This passage covers 3 T cell receptor beta chains from one sample sequenced in a study of radiotherapy plus CTLA-4 blockade in lung cancer. Data came from immunoSEQ multiplex PCR; TCRdb stores just in-frame clones and leaves some out. The table shows tens of thousands of clones, with approximately 80% occurring only once. Sequenced here: peripheral blood, sampled from a patient treated with radiotherapy plus ipilimumab. The receptors here all came from a human donor with non-small cell lung cancer whose response to radiotherapy plus ipilimumab could not be evaluated.

The rearrangement links TRBV6-5 to TRBJ2-1; TRBD1 agrees at 9 bases. The germline V gene has CDR1 MNHEY and CDR2 SVGAGI. The V gene end was trimmed by 6 bases and the J gene end by 8 bases; junction bases not matched to a gene: 11. CDR3 length: 15 residues. The CDR3 bases are TGTGCCAGCAGGGTCGTAGGACAGGGGCGAGATGAGCAGTTCTTC. It is translated as CASRVVGQGRDEQFF.

The J gene is TRBJ1-3, the V gene TRBV19; 9 bases are shared with TRBD1. The CDR3 is 16 amino acids. V trimming: 2 bases; J trimming: 0 bases; junction bases outside the gene matches: 2. CDR1 is LNHDA and CDR2 is SQIVND in the germline V gene (reference sequence). The CDR3 coding sequence is TGTGCCAGTAGTATACCGGGACAGGGCTCTGGAAACACCATATATTTT. This gives the protein CASSIPGQGSGNTIYF.

The rearrangement uses TRBV6-6 and TRBJ1-3; 7 bases align to TRBD1. The CDR3 contains 15 residues. V trimming: 3 bases; J trimming: 3 bases; junction bases outside the gene matches: 5. Germline V gene sequence: CDR1 MNHNY, CDR2 SVGAGI (reference sequence). CDR3 residues: CASSYETGYGNTIYF. CDR3 DNA: TGTGCCAGCAGTTATGAGACAGGGTATGGAAACACCATATATTTT.